This is a list of T cell receptor beta chains from one sample in a study of cytomegalovirus exposure and HLA in healthy donors. The table came from immunoSEQ multiplex PCR; TCRdb's copy has only in-frame clones and leaves some out. Among about 120,000 clones listed, approximately 80% were seen once. Sample: PBMCs. The origin of the receptors is a woman aged 40 to 49 in good health and CMV-seropositive. Both conserved end residues are part of each CDR3. A D gene is named only where the DNA matches it firmly. A row's size may be missing; if present it is once, few, many or a size class.

once TRBJ1-2 TRBV19 - CASSPNSNYGYTF TGTGCCAGTAGTCCAAACAGTAACTATGGCTACACCTTC
- TRBJ1-1 TRBV14 - CASSQGPSNTEAFF TGTGCCAGCAGCCAGGGGCCTTCCAACACTGAAGCTTTCTTT
- TRBJ1-2 TRBV4-1 - CASSQDPGPYGYTF TGCGCCAGCAGCCAAGATCCAGGTCCCTATGGCTACACCTTC
once TRBJ2-7 TRBV6-4 - CASSELAGAYEQYF TGTGCCAGCAGTGAATTGGCAGGGGCCTACGAGCAGTACTTC
- TRBJ2-5 TRBV7-2 - CASSLLETQYF TGTGCCAGCAGCTTACTGGAGACCCAGTACTTC
- TRBJ2-5 TRBV30 - CAWSRRFQETQYF TGTGCCTGGAGTCGCAGGTTCCAAGAGACCCAGTACTTC
- TRBJ1-1 TRBV25-1 - CASRAWSEAFF TGTGCCAGCAGGGCCTGGTCTGAAGCTTTCTTT
few TRBJ1-2 TRBV7-2 TRBD1 CASRLTGLEGYTF TGTGCCAGCAGGTTGACAGGGCTGGAAGGCTACACCTTC
- TRBJ1-2 TRBV5-4 - CASSLQGTYGYTF TGTGCCAGCAGCTTGCAGGGTACCTATGGCTACACCTTC
- TRBJ1-2 TRBV9 TRBD1 CASSVTGEPNYGYTF TGTGCCAGCAGCGTGACAGGGGAGCCTAACTATGGCTACACCTTC
- TRBJ2-2 TRBV6-4 - CASSGTGEGTGELFF TGTGCCAGCAGTGGGACCGGTGAGGGCACCGGGGAGCTGTTTTTT
- TRBJ1-5 TRBV7-2 TRBD1 CASSRTGGNQPQHF TGTGCCAGCAGCCGGACAGGAGGCAATCAGCCCCAGCATTTT
once TRBJ2-1 TRBV18 TRBD1 CASSPTGPRFF TGTGCCAGCTCACCGACAGGGCCACGCTTCTTC
- TRBJ1-1 TRBV6-1 TRBD1 CASSGNRGATEAFF TGTGCCAGCAGTGGTAACAGGGGGGCGACTGAAGCTTTCTTT
few TRBJ2-5 TRBV6-5 - CASTSSGETQYF TGTGCCAGCACCTCCTCAGGAGAGACCCAGTACTTC
- TRBJ2-5 TRBV4-2 TRBD1 CASSQEQGFQETQYF TGTGCCAGCAGCCAAGAACAGGGGTTTCAAGAGACCCAGTACTTC
- TRBJ2-7 TRBV6-5 TRBD1 CASRKTGQGTYEQYF TGTGCCAGCAGGAAAACGGGACAGGGGACCTACGAGCAGTACTTC
- TRBJ1-5 TRBV10-2 TRBD1 CASSGTGGNQPQHF TGCGCCAGCAGTGGTACAGGGGGCAATCAGCCCCAGCATTTT
- TRBJ1-1 TRBV6-4 - CASSALGGLTEAFF TGTGCCAGCAGTGCCTTAGGAGGCCTCACTGAAGCTTTCTTT
- TRBJ1-1 TRBV7-8 - CASSVDRLNTEAFF TGTGCCAGCAGCGTGGACAGACTGAACACTGAAGCTTTCTTT
- TRBJ2-6 TRBV5-4 TRBD1 CASSWTGVLGANVLTF TGTGCCAGCAGCTGGACAGGGGTATTGGGGGCCAACGTCCTGACTTTC
- TRBJ2-4 TRBV6-5 TRBD1 CASSYDRGQYIQYF TGTGCCAGCAGTTACGACAGGGGGCAGTACATTCAGTACTTC
- TRBJ1-2 TRBV15 - CATSRSKGENYGYTF TGTGCCACCAGCAGGTCGAAGGGGGAAAACTATGGCTACACCTTC
- TRBJ2-7 TRBV4-1 TRBD2 CASSQIASGGTYEQYF TGCGCCAGCAGCCAGATAGCAAGCGGGGGTACCTACGAGCAGTACTTC
- TRBJ2-3 TRBV5-1 TRBD2 CASSLQGLAGEGRYF TGCGCCAGCAGCTTGCAAGGTCTAGCGGGGGAGGGTCGGTATTTT
- TRBJ1-4 TRBV9 TRBD1 CASSAGQVTWVNEKLFF TGTGCCAGCAGCGCCGGACAGGTCACATGGGTGAATGAAAAACTGTTTTTT
- TRBJ1-6 TRBV4-1 - CASSQDGRDSPLHF TGCGCCAGCAGCCAAGATGGGCGGGATTCACCCCTCCACTTT
- TRBJ2-7 TRBV5-1 TRBD1 CASSSGTGVRVYEQYF TGCGCCAGCAGCTCCGGGACAGGGGTGAGGGTCTACGAGCAGTACTTC
- TRBJ2-5 TRBV5-1 - CASSVGPEVRETQYF TGCGCCAGCAGCGTGGGACCAGAGGTACGAGAGACCCAGTACTTC
- TRBJ1-1 TRBV6-1 - CASSFDRSSEAFF TGTGCCAGCAGTTTCGACAGGAGCTCTGAAGCTTTCTTT
- TRBJ1-2 TRBV10-1 - CASSENSFYGYTF TGCGCCAGCAGTGAGAACTCGTTCTATGGCTACACCTTC
- TRBJ1-1 TRBV10-1 - CASSGGEGKNTEAFF TGCGCCAGCAGTGGAGGGGAGGGGAAGAACACTGAAGCTTTCTTT
- TRBJ2-7 TRBV30 - CAWIRPPGTLGYEQYF TGTGCCTGGATTCGACCCCCCGGGACTTTAGGTTACGAGCAGTACTTC
- TRBJ2-7 TRBV30 - CAWSVSLVEQYF TGTGCCTGGAGTGTATCGCTAGTCGAGCAGTACTTC
- TRBJ1-4 TRBV6-1 - CASSDRAVNEKLFF TGTGCCAGCAGTGACAGGGCAGTAAATGAAAAACTGTTTTTT
- TRBJ1-4 TRBV7-9 - CASSLVEAGRSEKLFF TGTGCCAGCAGCTTAGTGGAGGCGGGTCGGAGTGAAAAACTGTTTTTT
- TRBJ1-2 TRBV2 - CASSTGKNGYTF TGTGCCAGCAGCACGGGGAAGAATGGCTACACCTTC